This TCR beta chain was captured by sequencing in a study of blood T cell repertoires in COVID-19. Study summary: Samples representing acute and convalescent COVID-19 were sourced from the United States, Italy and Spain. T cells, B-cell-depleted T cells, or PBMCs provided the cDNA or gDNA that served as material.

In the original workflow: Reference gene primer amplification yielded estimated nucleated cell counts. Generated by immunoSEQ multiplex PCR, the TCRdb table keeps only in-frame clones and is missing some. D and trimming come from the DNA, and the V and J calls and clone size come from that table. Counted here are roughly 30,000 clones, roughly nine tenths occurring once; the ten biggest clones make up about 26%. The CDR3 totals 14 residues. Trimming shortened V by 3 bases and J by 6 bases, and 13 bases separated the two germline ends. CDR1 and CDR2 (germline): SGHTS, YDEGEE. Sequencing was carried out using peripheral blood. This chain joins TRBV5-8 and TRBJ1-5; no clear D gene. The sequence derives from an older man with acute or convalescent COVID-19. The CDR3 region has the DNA TGTGCCAGCAGCTACCTCTCCCCGGGTCAGCCCCAGCATTTT. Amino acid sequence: CASSYLSPGQPQHF.